This TCR beta chain was identified in a study of blood T cell repertoires in COVID-19. There are a few counts of this clone. Only in-frame clones appear in the TCRdb table, and some are missing; sequencing was by immunoSEQ multiplex PCR. The sample yields 200,000 to 250,000 clones, 70% to 90% seen once. This CDR3 contains 13 residues. V was pared by 6 bases and J by 5 bases, with 13 bases between. This receptor was identified in a man aged 25-45 years who had recovered from COVID-19. The chain employs TRBV12-3 or TRBV12-4 and TRBJ1-1, with D possibly being TRBD1 (6 bases). The specimen sequenced was PBMCs or T cells enriched from blood (not recorded which). This CDR3 reads CASRPQGVTEAFF. The CDR3, as DNA: TGTGCCAGCAGGCCACAGGGTGTGACTGAAGCTTTCTTT.